The 11 T cell receptor beta chains below were found in one sample sequenced in a study of patients and donors after allogeneic stem cell transplantation. In TCRdb, the RT-PCR reads were re-called with MiXCR into one record per CDR3 protein. The data hold about a million distinct CDR3 sequences, with about a sixth observed a single time. Sequenced input: blood, either unsorted or a sorted T cell fraction (not recorded which). These receptors were collected from a human donor who was either an allogeneic HSCT recipient or a stem cell or donor lymphocyte infusion donor (not recorded which). It is not recorded whose cells these are; they may come from a transplant donor.

The chain recombines TRBV3-1 with TRBJ2-7; 9 bases map to TRBD2. This CDR3 spans 18 amino acids. V was pared by 8 bases and J by 5 bases, with 22 bases of the junction left unmatched. The germline CDR1 and CDR2 sequences are LGHDT and YNNKEL (reference sequence). DNA of the CDR3: TGTGCCAGCTCCAAATGGCTTGGCGGGAGGGTCCGCGGGGACGAGCAGTACTTC. Its protein product is CASSKWLGGRVRGDEQYF.

A few counts support this clonotype. The chain uses TRBV9 and TRBJ1-5, with D possibly TRBD1 on 5 matching bases. CDR3 length equals 12 residues. Germline loops: CDR1 SGDLS, CDR2 YYNGEE. V was shortened by 3 bases and J by 11 bases, with 12 bases between the two germline ends. The CDR3 bases are TGTGCCAGCAGCGCATCAGGGTCAGCCCAGCATTTT. Translated, it gives CASSASGSAQHF.

This clonotype occurred a few times. V is TRBV12-3 or TRBV12-4 and J is TRBJ2-1; 8 positions agree with TRBD2. V lost 7 bases, J lost 2 bases, and 10 bases stayed unmatched. The CDR3 is 16 residues long. The CDR3 DNA follows: TGTGCCAGCATTGGTTCGCCGGGGGGGGCCTACAATGAGCAGTTCTTC. It codes for CASIGSPGGAYNEQFF.

This rearrangement joins TRBV29-1 to TRBJ2-7; D may be TRBD1 (6 bases). Trimming removed 6 bases from V and 5 bases from J, with 17 bases in between. The CDR3 contains 13 residues. In germline, CDR1 is SQVTM, CDR2 ANQGSEA. In DNA, the CDR3 is TGCAGCGTGCTGGACAGCGACGTGAACGAGCAGTACTTC. Amino acid sequence: CSVLDSDVNEQYF.

In its sample, this clonotype was seen a few times. The chain uses TRBV7-2 and TRBJ2-1; D gene unclear. V was clipped by 1 base and J by 1 base, with 11 bases between them. The CDR3 runs 16 residues. CDR1 and CDR2 from the germline V gene are SGHTA and FQGNSA. The CDR3: CASSLEQTQSYNEQFF. DNA of the CDR3: TGTGCCAGCAGCTTAGAACAGACCCAGTCCTACAATGAGCAGTTCTTC.

J is TRBJ2-3 and V is TRBV27; D is perhaps TRBD2 (5 bases). V was pared by 2 bases and J by 3 bases, with 12 bases between. CDR3 length equals 15 residues. Germline CDR1 is MNHEY and CDR2 is SMNVEV (reference sequence). Here the CDR3 DNA reads TGTGCCAGCAGTTTACGGGGAGTTGGTACAGATACGCAGTATTTT. As protein: CASSLRGVGTDTQYF.

The CDR3 region has the DNA TGTGCCAGCAGTTTGTTCCCCTCAGATACGCAGTATTTT. Residues: CASSLFPSDTQYF. The rearrangement joins TRBV27 to TRBJ2-3, with unresolved D. From germline, CDR1 is MNHEY and CDR2 SMNVEV (reference sequence). The CDR3 covers 13 residues. V was pared by 3 bases and J by 4 bases, with 8 bases between.

The chain uses TRBV20-1 and TRBJ2-1, with D possibly TRBD2 on 5 matching bases. This CDR3 has 13 residues. The germline V gene has CDR1 DFQATT and CDR2 SNEGSKA (reference sequence). Between the trimmed V and J ends, which lost 5 bases and 8 bases, there was a span of 16 bases. The CDR3 sequence: CSAVGLFSDEQFF. In DNA form, the CDR3 reads TGCAGTGCTGTCGGACTGTTTAGCGATGAGCAGTTCTTC.

The chain links TRBV4-1 to TRBJ2-5; 7 nucleotides agree with TRBD1. V dropped 2 bases and J dropped 1; count of bases not matched to a gene: 10. Germline CDR1 and CDR2: MGHRA and YSYEKL. CDR3 length equals 17 residues. CDR3 coding DNA: TGCGCCAGCAGCCAACTTAACAGGGGAAGGAGCCAAGAGACCCAGTACTTC. Translated: CASSQLNRGRSQETQYF.

The table lists this clonotype with a few counts. J is TRBJ2-5 and V is TRBV9; D may match TRBD1 or TRBD2 (6 bases each). This CDR3 spans 15 amino acids. V lost 1 base, J lost 2 bases, and 12 bases lay in between. From germline, CDR1 is SGDLS and CDR2 YYNGEE. CDR3 sequence: CASSVIGGPQETQYF. The CDR3 nucleotides read TGTGCCAGCAGCGTAATTGGGGGGCCGCAAGAGACCCAGTACTTC.

The table lists this clonotype with a few counts. This chain links TRBV4-1 with TRBJ2-3, with 9 bases identical to TRBD1. The CDR3 is 14 residues long. The V gene end was trimmed by 8 bases and the J gene end by 3 bases; junction bases not matched to a gene: 6. The germline V gene encodes CDR1 MGHRA and CDR2 YSYEKL. The CDR3 nucleotides are TGCGCCAGCGCAGACAGGGGGGGGACAGATACGCAGTATTTT. Its protein product is CASADRGGTDTQYF.